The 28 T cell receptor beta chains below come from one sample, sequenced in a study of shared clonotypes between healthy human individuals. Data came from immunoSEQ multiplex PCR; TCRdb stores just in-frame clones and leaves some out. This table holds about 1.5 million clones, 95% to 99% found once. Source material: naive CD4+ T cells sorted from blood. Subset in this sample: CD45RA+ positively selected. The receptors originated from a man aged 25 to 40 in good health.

The CDR3 spells CSASGLAEQFF. The CDR3 DNA is TGCAGTGCTAGCGGACTAGCGGAGCAGTTCTTC. The rearrangement uses TRBV20-1 and TRBJ2-1; 9 bases map to TRBD2. The CDR3 runs to 11 residues. From germline, CDR1 is DFQATT and CDR2 SNEGSKA (reference sequence). Unmatched junction bases numbered 1, after V lost 3 bases and J lost 10 bases.

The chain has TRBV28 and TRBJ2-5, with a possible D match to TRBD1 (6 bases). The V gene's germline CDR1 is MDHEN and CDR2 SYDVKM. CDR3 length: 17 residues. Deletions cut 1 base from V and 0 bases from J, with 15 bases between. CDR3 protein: CASSLYPTGSYQETQYF. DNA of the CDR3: TGTGCCAGCAGTTTATATCCGACAGGCTCGTACCAAGAGACCCAGTACTTC.

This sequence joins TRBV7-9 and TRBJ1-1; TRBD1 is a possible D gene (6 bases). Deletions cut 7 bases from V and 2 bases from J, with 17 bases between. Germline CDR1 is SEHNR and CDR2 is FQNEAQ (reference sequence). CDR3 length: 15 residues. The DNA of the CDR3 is TGTGCCAGCACTCCAACATCGGACAGAAACACTGAAGCTTTCTTT. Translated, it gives CASTPTSDRNTEAFF.

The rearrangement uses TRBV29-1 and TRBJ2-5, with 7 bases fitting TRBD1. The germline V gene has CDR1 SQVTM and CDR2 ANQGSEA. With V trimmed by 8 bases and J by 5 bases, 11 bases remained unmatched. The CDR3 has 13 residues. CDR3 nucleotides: TGCAGCCATTCGGCACAGGGGCTCGAGACCCAGTACTTC. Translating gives CSHSAQGLETQYF.

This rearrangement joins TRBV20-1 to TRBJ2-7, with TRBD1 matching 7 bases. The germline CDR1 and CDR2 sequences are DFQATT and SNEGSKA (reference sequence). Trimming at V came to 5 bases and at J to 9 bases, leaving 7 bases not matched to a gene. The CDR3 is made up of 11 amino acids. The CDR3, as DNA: TGCAGTGCTCCACACAGGGGCCGGCAGTACTTC. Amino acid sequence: CSAPHRGRQYF.

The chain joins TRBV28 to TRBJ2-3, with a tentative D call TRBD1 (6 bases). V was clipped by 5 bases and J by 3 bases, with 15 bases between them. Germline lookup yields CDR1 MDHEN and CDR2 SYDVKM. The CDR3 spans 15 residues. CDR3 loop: CASSPDRFRTDTQYF. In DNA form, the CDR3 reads TGTGCCAGCAGTCCCGACAGGTTTAGGACAGATACGCAGTATTTT.

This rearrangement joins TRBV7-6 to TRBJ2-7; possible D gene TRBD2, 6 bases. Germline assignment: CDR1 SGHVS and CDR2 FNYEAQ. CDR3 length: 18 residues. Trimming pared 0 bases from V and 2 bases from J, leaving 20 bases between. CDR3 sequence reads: CASSLASLTSPITYEQYF. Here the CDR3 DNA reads TGTGCCAGCAGCTTAGCGAGTCTAACTAGCCCGATCACCTACGAGCAGTACTTC.

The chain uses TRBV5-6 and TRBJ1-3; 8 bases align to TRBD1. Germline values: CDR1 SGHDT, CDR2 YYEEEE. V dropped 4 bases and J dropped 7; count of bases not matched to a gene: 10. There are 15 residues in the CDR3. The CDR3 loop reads CASSRLAGGANTIYF. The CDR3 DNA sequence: TGTGCCAGCAGCCGTCTGGCAGGGGGCGCGAACACCATATATTTT.

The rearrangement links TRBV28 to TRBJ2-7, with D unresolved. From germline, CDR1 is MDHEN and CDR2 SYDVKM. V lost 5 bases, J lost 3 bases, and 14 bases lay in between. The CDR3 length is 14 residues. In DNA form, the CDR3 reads TGTGCCAGCAGTAACCCCAAGGGCCTCTACGAGCAGTACTTC. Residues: CASSNPKGLYEQYF.

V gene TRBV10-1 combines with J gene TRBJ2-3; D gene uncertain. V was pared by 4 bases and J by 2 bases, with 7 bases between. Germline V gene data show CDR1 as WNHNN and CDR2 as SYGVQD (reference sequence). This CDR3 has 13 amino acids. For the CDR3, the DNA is TGCGCCAGCAGTGGGAGTATCACAGATACGCAGTATTTT. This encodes CASSGSITDTQYF.

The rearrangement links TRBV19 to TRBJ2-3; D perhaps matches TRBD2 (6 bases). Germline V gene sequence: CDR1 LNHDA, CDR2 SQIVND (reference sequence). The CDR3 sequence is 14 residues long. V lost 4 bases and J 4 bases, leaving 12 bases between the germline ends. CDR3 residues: CASSRGGGADTQYF. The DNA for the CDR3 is TGTGCCAGTAGTAGAGGAGGAGGGGCAGATACGCAGTATTTT.

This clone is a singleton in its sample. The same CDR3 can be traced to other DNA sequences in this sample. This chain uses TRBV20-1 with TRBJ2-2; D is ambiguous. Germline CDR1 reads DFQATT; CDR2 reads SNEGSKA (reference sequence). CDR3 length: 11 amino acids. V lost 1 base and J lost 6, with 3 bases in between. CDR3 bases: TGCAGTGCTAGAGGGCCCGGGGAGCTGTTTTTT. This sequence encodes CSARGPGELFF.

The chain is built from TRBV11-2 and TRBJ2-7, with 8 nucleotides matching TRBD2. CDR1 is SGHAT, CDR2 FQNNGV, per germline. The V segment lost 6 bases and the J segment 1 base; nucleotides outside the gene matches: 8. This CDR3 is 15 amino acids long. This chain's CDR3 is CASSSPGLGSYEQYF. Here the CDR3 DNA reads TGTGCCAGCAGTTCTCCGGGACTAGGGTCCTACGAGCAGTACTTC.

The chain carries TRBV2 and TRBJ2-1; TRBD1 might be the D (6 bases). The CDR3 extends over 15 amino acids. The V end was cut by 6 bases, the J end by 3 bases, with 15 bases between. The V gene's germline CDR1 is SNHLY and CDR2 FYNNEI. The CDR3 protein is CASRAGTSFYNEQFF. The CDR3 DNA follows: TGTGCCAGCAGAGCCGGGACATCGTTCTACAATGAGCAGTTCTTC.

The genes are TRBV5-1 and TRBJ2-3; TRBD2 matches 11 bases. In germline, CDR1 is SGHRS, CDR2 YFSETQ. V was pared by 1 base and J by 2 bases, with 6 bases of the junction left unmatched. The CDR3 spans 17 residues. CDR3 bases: TGCGCCAGCAGCTTGCGACCGACTAGCGGGATCACAGATACGCAGTATTTT. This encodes CASSLRPTSGITDTQYF.

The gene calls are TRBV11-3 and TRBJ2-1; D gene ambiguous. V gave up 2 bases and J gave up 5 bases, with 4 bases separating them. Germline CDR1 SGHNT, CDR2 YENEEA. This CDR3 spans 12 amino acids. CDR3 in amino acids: CASSLQHNEQFF. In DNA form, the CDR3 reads TGTGCCAGCAGCTTACAGCACAATGAGCAGTTCTTC.

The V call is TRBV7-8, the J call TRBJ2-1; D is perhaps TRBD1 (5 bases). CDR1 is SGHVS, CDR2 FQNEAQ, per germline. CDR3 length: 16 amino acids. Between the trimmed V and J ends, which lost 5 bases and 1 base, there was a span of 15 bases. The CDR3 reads CASSRMVTGSYNEQFF. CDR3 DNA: TGTGCCAGCAGCCGTATGGTAACAGGTTCCTACAATGAGCAGTTCTTC. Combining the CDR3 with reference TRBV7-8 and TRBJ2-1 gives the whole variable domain GAGVSQSPRYKVAKRGQDVALRCDPISGHVSLFWYQQALGQGPEFLTYFQNEAQLDKSGLPSDRFFAERPEGSVSTLKIQRTQQEDSAVYLCASSRMVTGSYNEQFFGPGTRLTVL.

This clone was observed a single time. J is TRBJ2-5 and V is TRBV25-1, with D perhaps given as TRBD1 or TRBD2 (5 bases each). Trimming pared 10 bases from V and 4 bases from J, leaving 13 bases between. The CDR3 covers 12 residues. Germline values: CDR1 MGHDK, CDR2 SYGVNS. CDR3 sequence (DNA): TGTGCCACCCGGGGCCAGGGAGAGACCCAGTACTTC. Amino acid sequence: CATRGQGETQYF.

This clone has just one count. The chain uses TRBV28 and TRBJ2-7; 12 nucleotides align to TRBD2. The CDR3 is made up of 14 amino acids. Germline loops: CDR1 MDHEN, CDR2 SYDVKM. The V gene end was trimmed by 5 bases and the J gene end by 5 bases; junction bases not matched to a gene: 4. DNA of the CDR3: TGTGCCAGCAGTCCTAGCGGGAGGGGCAACGAGCAGTACTTC. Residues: CASSPSGRGNEQYF. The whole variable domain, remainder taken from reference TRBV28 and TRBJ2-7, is DVKVTQSSRYLVKRTGEKVFLECVQDMDHENMFWYRQDPGLGLRLIYFSYDVKMKEKGDIPEGYSVSREKKERFSLILESASTNQTSMYLCASSPSGRGNEQYFGPGTRLTVT.

The CDR3 reads CASSLSGSDYNEQFF. The CDR3 DNA is TGTGCCAGCAGCCTTAGCGGGAGCGACTACAATGAGCAGTTCTTC. The chain joins TRBV5-5 to TRBJ2-1; TRBD2 matches at 9 bases. The V gene's germline CDR1 is SGHKS and CDR2 YYEKEE (reference sequence). V lost 4 bases, J lost 3 bases, and 5 bases stayed unmatched. This CDR3 contains 15 residues.

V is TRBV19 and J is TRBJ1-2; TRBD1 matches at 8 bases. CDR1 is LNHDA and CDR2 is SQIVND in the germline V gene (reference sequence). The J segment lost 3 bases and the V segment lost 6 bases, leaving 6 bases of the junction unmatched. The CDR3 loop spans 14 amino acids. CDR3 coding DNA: TGTGCCAGTAGAACCGTGGGACAGGACTATGGCTACACCTTC. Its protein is CASRTVGQDYGYTF.

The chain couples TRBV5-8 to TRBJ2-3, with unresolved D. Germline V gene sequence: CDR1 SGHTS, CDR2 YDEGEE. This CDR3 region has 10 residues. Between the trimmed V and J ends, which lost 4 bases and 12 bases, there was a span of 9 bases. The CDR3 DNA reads TGTGCCAGCAGCGCATCTATCCAGTATTTT. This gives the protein CASSASIQYF.

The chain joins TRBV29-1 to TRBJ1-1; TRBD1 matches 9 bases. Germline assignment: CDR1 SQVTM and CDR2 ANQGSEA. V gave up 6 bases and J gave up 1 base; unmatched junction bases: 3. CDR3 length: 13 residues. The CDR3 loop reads CSVRQGGNTEAFF. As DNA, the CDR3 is TGCAGCGTGCGACAGGGGGGGAACACTGAAGCTTTCTTT.

DNA of the CDR3: TGCGCCAGCAGTTCTAGCGGGAGCCAGCAGTTCTTC. Translated: CASSSSGSQQFF. The chain has TRBV10-1 and TRBJ2-1; 10 bases agree with TRBD2. Germline CDR1 and CDR2: WNHNN and SYGVQD (reference sequence). The V and J ends lost 5 bases and 11 bases, in that order; junction bases with no gene match: 3. The CDR3 consists of 12 residues.

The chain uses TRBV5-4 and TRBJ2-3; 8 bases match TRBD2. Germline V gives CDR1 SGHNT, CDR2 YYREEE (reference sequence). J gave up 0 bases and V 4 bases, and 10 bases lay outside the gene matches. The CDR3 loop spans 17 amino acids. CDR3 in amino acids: CASSREVASGSTDTQYF. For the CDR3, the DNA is TGTGCCAGCAGCCGAGAGGTGGCTAGCGGGAGCACAGATACGCAGTATTTT.

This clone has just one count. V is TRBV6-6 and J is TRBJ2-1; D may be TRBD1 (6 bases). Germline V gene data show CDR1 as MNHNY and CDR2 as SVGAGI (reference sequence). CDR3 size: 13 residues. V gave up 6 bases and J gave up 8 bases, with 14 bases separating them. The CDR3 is CASRPGTKDEQFF. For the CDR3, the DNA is TGTGCCAGCAGACCCGGGACAAAGGATGAGCAGTTCTTC.

CDR3 protein: CASSLGQGFYEQYF. CDR3 bases: TGTGCCAGCAGCTTGGGACAGGGGTTCTACGAGCAGTACTTC. This rearrangement joins TRBV5-6 to TRBJ2-7, with TRBD1 matching over 8 bases. The CDR3 spans 14 residues. After removal of 0 bases from V and 3 bases from J, the junction contained 2 bases not matched to a gene. Germline lookup yields CDR1 SGHDT and CDR2 YYEEEE.

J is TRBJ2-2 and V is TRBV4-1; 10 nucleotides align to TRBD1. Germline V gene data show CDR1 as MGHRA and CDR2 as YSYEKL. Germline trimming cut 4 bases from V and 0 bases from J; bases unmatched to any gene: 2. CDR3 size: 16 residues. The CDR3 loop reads CASSLGQGANTGELFF. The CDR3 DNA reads TGCGCCAGCAGCCTCGGACAGGGGGCGAACACCGGGGAGCTGTTTTTT.